This T cell receptor beta chain is from a study of cytomegalovirus exposure and HLA in healthy donors. Study conclusions and caveats: According to reports, the classifier identified cytomegalovirus status with high specificity and sensitivity. It was about 180 TCR beta chains that were listed as cytomegalovirus-associated. While the bulk of TCR sequences proved rare, some public TCRs turned up in many donors.

Turning to this clone: Its specificity is not known.

The protocol was immunoSEQ multiplex PCR, while the TCRdb copy is restricted to in-frame clones and leaves out a portion. The table includes about 180,000 clones, 86% detected once. The origin of this receptor is a man in his late teens or twenties in good health and CMV-seropositive. The specimen sequenced was PBMCs.

CDR3 region: CASSLSPGQRNTEAFF. In DNA, the CDR3 is TGTGCCAGCAGTCTTTCTCCGGGACAGAGGAACACTGAAGCTTTCTTT. The chain joins TRBV27 to TRBJ1-1; 7 nucleotides align to TRBD1. The V and J ends lost 5 bases and 1 base, in that order; junction bases with no gene match: 10. In germline, CDR1 is MNHEY, CDR2 SMNVEV (reference sequence). The CDR3 is made up of 16 amino acids.